The present T cell receptor beta chain was sequenced within a study of T cells after yellow fever vaccination. General study results and limits: Though weaker, the secondary response peaked faster, on day 5 versus 15.

On this clonotype itself: As yet, its antigen is unknown.

TCR cDNA, made by 5'RACE template switching, carried an added universal primer site and UMIs. TCRdb passed the 5' RACE reads through MiXCR, listing each CDR3 protein once. In the table there are a few hundred thousand distinct CDR3 sequences, around 17% of which are singletons. V was pared by 10 bases and J by 6 bases, with 16 bases between. The germline CDR1 and CDR2 sequences are ENHRY and SYGVKD. CDR3 length: 13 amino acids. The receptor was isolated from a man aged 18 to 30 who received the YFV17D yellow fever vaccine. The chain links TRBV10-3 to TRBJ2-1; TRBD1 is a possible D gene (6 bases). This material consisted of PBMCs, taken 4 to 5 days after the first yellow fever vaccination. The CDR3 bases are TGTGCCAGCAGGAAGGACAGCCTCAATGAGCAGTTCTTC. Its protein product is CASRKDSLNEQFF.